Below, one T cell receptor beta chain is given with its context. Some clones are missing from TCRdb's copy, which holds only in-frame ones; the method was immunoSEQ multiplex PCR. The table shows 150,000 or so clones, with about four fifths occurring only once. Germline V gene sequence: CDR1 KGHSH, CDR2 LQKENI. The V gene lost 8 bases and the J gene lost 1 base, with 17 bases spanning the gap. The CDR3 is 15 residues long. This sample was included in a study of blood T cell repertoires in COVID-19. About the study: COVID-19 samples, acute and convalescent, were from the United States, Italy and Spain.

This chain connects TRBV18 to TRBJ1-1, with D perhaps matching TRBD1 (5 bases). Sequencing input: peripheral blood. The clonotype originates from a man aged 55-75 years with active or convalescent COVID-19. The CDR3 loop reads CASTSGQGGNTEAFF. Written as DNA, the CDR3 is TGTGCCAGCACCTCAGGGCAGGGAGGGAACACTGAAGCTTTCTTT.